The 19 T cell receptor beta chains below were found in one sample sequenced in a study of T cells in Graves' hyperthyroidism and ophthalmopathy (dated by TCRdb to the late 2010s). The library came from multiplex PCR. The instrument given in TCRdb is Illumina HiSeq 2000. The TCR beta CDR3 regions were amplified from the RNA transcripts. The TCR CDR3 was subjected to a first round of RT-PCR using the HTBI primer set and the Qiagen OneStep RT-PCR kit. In TCRdb, the public reads were trimmed at Q25 with fastp and aligned with MiXCR, with productive beta chains retained. For every CDR3 protein sequence, its rows merge into one entry that carries the most common genes and DNA. Counted in this sample were 640,000 or so distinct CDR3 sequences; 13% to 15% of them appeared once. The ten top clones hold less than 9% of the sample. Specimen: blood. The receptors were gathered from a woman aged 18-29 years with Graves' ophthalmopathy.

This clonotype was counted at least ten times. J is TRBJ2-4 and V is TRBV6-5; either TRBD1 or TRBD2 may fit D (6 bases each). This CDR3 is 19 amino acids long. Germline V gene lookup returns CDR1 MNHEY and CDR2 SVGAGI. The V and J ends lost 7 bases and 0 bases respectively, with 25 bases between them. The CDR3 bases are TGTGCCAGCAAACAGGGACCCAGGGGACTTAAACTAGCCAAAAACATTCAGTACTTC. It is translated as CASKQGPRGLKLAKNIQYF.

This chain joins TRBV28 and TRBJ2-2, with 8 bases identical to TRBD1. Trimming at V came to 5 bases and at J to 6 bases, leaving 5 bases not matched to a gene. This CDR3 is built from 14 residues. Per germline, CDR1 MDHEN and CDR2 SYDVKM. The CDR3 here is CASSRDRMPGELFF. CDR3 bases: TGTGCCAGCAGTCGGGACAGGATGCCCGGGGAGCTGTTTTTT.

This chain joins TRBV5-1 and TRBJ2-3; the match to TRBD2 covers 10 bases. The germline V gene has CDR1 SGHRS and CDR2 YFSETQ. CDR3 length: 18 amino acids. The V gene end was trimmed by 4 bases and the J gene end by 2 bases; junction bases not matched to a gene: 13. The CDR3 loop is CASSPRYRTSGSTDTQYF. CDR3 in DNA: TGCGCCAGCAGCCCCCGGTACCGGACTAGCGGATCCACAGATACGCAGTATTTT.

In its sample, this clonotype was seen many times. This sequence joins TRBV20-1 and TRBJ2-3, with TRBD2 matching 7 bases. With V trimmed by 0 bases and J by 4 bases, 19 bases remained unmatched. This CDR3 has 19 residues. The germline CDR1 and CDR2 sequences are DFQATT and SNEGSKA (reference sequence). The CDR3 DNA reads TGCAGTGCTAGAGATCGTAGACGCGGGAGCGGAACTCTGCCAGATACGCAGTATTTT. This gives the protein CSARDRRRGSGTLPDTQYF.

There are a few counts of this clonotype. As DNA, the CDR3 is TGTGCCACCAGTGACACGACAGGGGGCACAGATACGCAGTATTTT. The encoded protein is CATSDTTGGTDTQYF. This chain connects TRBV24-1 to TRBJ2-3; 8 bases agree with TRBD1. V gave up 4 bases and J gave up 1 base; unmatched junction bases: 3. This CDR3 has 15 residues. The germline CDR1 and CDR2 sequences are KGHDR and SFDVKD.

The sample holds one count of this clonotype. The chain is built from TRBV2 and TRBJ1-1; tentatively, D is TRBD1 (6 bases). V lost 7 bases and J lost 1, with 13 bases in between. CDR1 is SNHLY, CDR2 FYNNEI, per germline. The CDR3 loop spans 14 amino acids. The CDR3 DNA sequence: TGTGCCAGCACCCTTCAGGGGCAGAACACTGAAGCTTTCTTT. Its protein is CASTLQGQNTEAFF.

Of note for this clonotype: Because the CDR3 is missing its conserved closing phenylalanine or tryptophan, this is likely a read error. The gene calls are TRBV12-3 or TRBV12-4 and TRBJ1-2, with D possibly being TRBD1 (6 bases). V was pared by 5 bases and J by 6 bases, with 25 bases between. The CDR3 extends over 17 amino acids. The CDR3 sequence: CASSTLPTGNPSDGYTL. CDR3 DNA sequence: TGTGCCAGCAGTACCCTCCCGACAGGCAACCCGTCGGATGGCTACACCCTC.

CDR3 sequence reads: CATSAPDRVEQYF. Written as DNA, the CDR3 is TGTGCCACCAGTGCCCCGGACAGGGTCGAGCAGTACTTC. The rearrangement uses TRBV24-1 and TRBJ2-7; 8 bases agree with TRBD1. Germline CDR1 reads KGHDR; CDR2 reads SFDVKD. CDR3 length: 13 amino acids. With 5 bases clipped from V and 6 bases from J, the junction kept 5 bases outside the gene matches.

This clonotype was observed many times. The chain joins TRBV7-9 to TRBJ1-1, with TRBD1 matching 7 bases. CDR3 length: 14 residues. Losses at the gene ends were 5 bases for V and 4 bases for J; bases not matched to a gene: 7. Germline V lookup: CDR1 SEHNR, CDR2 FQNEAQ (reference sequence). Written as DNA, the CDR3 is TGTGCCAGCAGCCCGACAACAGGGGTCACTGAAGCTTTCTTT. This sequence encodes CASSPTTGVTEAFF.

V and J are TRBV9 and TRBJ2-1; the match to TRBD2 covers 7 bases. CDR1 is SGDLS, CDR2 YYNGEE, per germline. Trimming at V came to 1 base and at J to 1 base, leaving 5 bases not matched to a gene. This CDR3 is built from 16 residues. CDR3 sequence: CASSVFIGGSYNEQFF. The CDR3 bases are TGTGCCAGCAGCGTATTCATCGGGGGGTCCTACAATGAGCAGTTCTTC.

This chain connects TRBV5-6 to TRBJ2-7; the D is unclear. V was clipped by 3 bases and J by 8 bases, with 15 bases between them. Germline V gene sequence: CDR1 SGHDT, CDR2 YYEEEE. The CDR3 length is 13 residues. The CDR3 coding sequence is TGTGCCAGCAGCTCAGCGTCGAGAGGCAAGCAGTACTTC. Translating gives CASSSASRGKQYF.

This clonotype has a count of ten or more. The chain couples TRBV20-1 to TRBJ2-3; 8 bases agree with TRBD2. Per germline, CDR1 DFQATT and CDR2 SNEGSKA (reference sequence). V dropped 4 bases and J dropped 2; count of bases not matched to a gene: 5. This CDR3 is built from 14 residues. In DNA form, the CDR3 reads TGCAGTGCTAAGAAGCGGGGGAACACAGATACGCAGTATTTT. It specifies CSAKKRGNTDTQYF.

This chain joins TRBV11-2 and TRBJ2-2; D assignment may be TRBD1 or TRBD2 (5 bases each). The CDR3 contains 16 residues. In germline, CDR1 is SGHAT, CDR2 FQNNGV. Between the trimmed V and J ends, which lost 5 bases and 5 bases, there was a span of 18 bases. This CDR3 reads CASSPLRGAETGELFF. CDR3 nucleotide sequence: TGTGCCAGCAGCCCCCTCCGGGGCGCGGAGACCGGGGAGCTGTTTTTT.

V gene TRBV19 combines with J gene TRBJ2-3; perhaps TRBD1 as D (6 bases). V gave up 5 bases and J gave up 1 base, with 10 bases separating them. Germline V gene data show CDR1 as LNHDA and CDR2 as SQIVND (reference sequence). This CDR3 region has 14 residues. CDR3 DNA sequence: TGTGCCAGTAGTCCCGAGGGGGGCACAGATACGCAGTATTTT. Amino acid sequence: CASSPEGGTDTQYF.

The rearrangement uses TRBV28 and TRBJ2-2; D possibly matches TRBD1 or TRBD2 (6 bases each). The ends were cut back, 6 bases at V and 2 bases at J, with 16 bases in the middle. The CDR3 is made up of 16 amino acids. Germline assignment: CDR1 MDHEN and CDR2 SYDVKM. The CDR3 region is CASRRDTGANTGELFF. DNA of the CDR3: TGTGCCAGCAGGCGGGACACCGGTGCTAACACCGGGGAGCTGTTTTTT.

In this sample, this clonotype turned up many times. The V gene is TRBV11-1, the J gene TRBJ2-1, with D possibly matching TRBD2 (5 bases). The V gene lost 0 bases and the J gene lost 5 bases, with 11 bases spanning the gap. There are 15 residues in the CDR3. Per germline, CDR1 SGHAT and CDR2 FQDESV (reference sequence). DNA of the CDR3: TGTGCCAGCAGCTTAGCGGGAGAATATAACAATGAGCAGTTCTTC. It translates to CASSLAGEYNNEQFF. Looking up the rest from reference TRBV11-1 and TRBJ2-1 gives the full variable domain: EAEVAQSPRYKITEKSQAVAFWCDPISGHATLYWYRQILGQGPELLVQFQDESVVDDSQLPKDRFSAERLKGVDSTLKIQPAELGDSAMYLCASSLAGEYNNEQFFGPGTRLTVL.

This clonotype occurred a few times. V gene TRBV5-6 combines with J gene TRBJ1-5; D is unresolved. Germline lookup yields CDR1 SGHDT and CDR2 YYEEEE. Trimming cost V 0 bases and J 7 bases, with 14 bases left between them. The length of the CDR3 is 15 residues. The CDR3 here is CASSLGGSHGQPQHF. The DNA of the CDR3 is TGTGCCAGCAGCTTGGGTGGCAGTCACGGCCAGCCCCAGCATTTT.

This clonotype was observed many times. The V call is TRBV13, the J call TRBJ2-5; D is unclear. The V end was cut by 5 bases, the J end by 5 bases, with 18 bases between. CDR3 size: 15 residues. Germline lookup yields CDR1 PRHDT and CDR2 FYEKMQ (reference sequence). The CDR3 nucleotides are TGTGCCAGCAGCGTACGTGCTTCGGGCTGGGAGACCCAGTACTTC. This sequence encodes CASSVRASGWETQYF.

In this sample, this clonotype turned up many times. The chain employs TRBV7-2 and TRBJ2-2; tentative D call: TRBD1 (6 bases). The germline CDR1 and CDR2 sequences are SGHTA and FQGNSA. V gave up 2 bases and J gave up 1 base, with 11 bases separating them. This CDR3 has 16 amino acids. The CDR3 DNA is TGTGCCAGCAGCTTATTGCCACAGGGGAACACCGGGGAGCTGTTTTTT. It codes for CASSLLPQGNTGELFF.